Shown below are 26 T cell receptor beta chains from a single sample sequenced in a study of response to subunit inactivated influenza vaccine. TCRdb re-analysed the RT-PCR reads in MiXCR, keeping a single row per CDR3 protein. The data show roughly 700,000 distinct CDR3 sequences, approximately 13% seen once. The source was PBMCs from blood, collected 14 to 15 days before vaccination. Every receptor here comes from a man over 45 who received an inactivated influenza vaccine.

The gene calls are TRBV12-3 or TRBV12-4 and TRBJ2-6, with 7 nucleotides matching TRBD2. This CDR3 is 16 amino acids long. The V gene end was trimmed by 3 bases and the J gene end by 2 bases; junction bases not matched to a gene: 4. The CDR3 sequence is CASSLMGGAGANVLTF. Written as DNA, the CDR3 is TGTGCCAGCAGTTTGATGGGGGGGGCTGGGGCCAACGTCCTGACTTTC.

CDR3 in amino acids: CASSQDSLLAGYNEQFF. The CDR3 DNA reads TGCGCCAGCAGCCAAGATTCCTTACTAGCGGGGTACAATGAGCAGTTCTTC. V usage is TRBV4-3 and J usage is TRBJ2-1, with 10 bases aligning to TRBD2. The germline V gene has CDR1 LGHNA and CDR2 YSLEER. J gave up 4 bases and V 0 bases, and 6 bases lay outside the gene matches. The CDR3 is made up of 17 amino acids.

The chain combines TRBV12-3 or TRBV12-4 with TRBJ2-2, with D hard to call. The V end was cut by 4 bases, the J end by 0 bases, with 9 bases between. This CDR3 spans 15 amino acids. The CDR3 sequence: CASSSTAANTGELFF. CDR3 DNA sequence: TGTGCCAGCAGTTCGACGGCCGCGAACACCGGGGAGCTGTTTTTT.

Many counts were recorded for this clonotype. The genes are TRBV20-1 and TRBJ2-3, with TRBD2 identical over 10 bases. The CDR3 is 16 residues long. The V and J ends lost 0 bases and 5 bases, in that order; junction bases with no gene match: 8. Germline V gives CDR1 DFQATT, CDR2 SNEGSKA (reference sequence). The CDR3 protein is CSARDRLAGVGDTQYF. CDR3 DNA sequence: TGCAGTGCTAGAGATCGGCTAGCGGGAGTTGGAGATACGCAGTATTTT.

This clonotype was recorded a few times. This chain connects TRBV7-2 to TRBJ2-7; 8 nucleotides match TRBD2. This CDR3 region has 16 residues. V lost 4 bases, J lost 3 bases, and 11 bases stayed unmatched. From germline, CDR1 is SGHTA and CDR2 FQGNSA. CDR3 sequence reads: CASSSGGGAPFYEQYF. The CDR3 DNA is TGTGCCAGCAGCTCCGGGGGGGGGGCGCCTTTCTACGAGCAGTACTTC. Full variable domain (remainder filled in from reference TRBV7-2 and TRBJ2-7): GAGVSQSPSNKVTEKGKDVELRCDPISGHTALYWYRQSLGQGLEFLIYFQGNSAPDKSGLPSDRFSAERTGGSVSTLTIQRTQQEDSAVYLCASSSGGGAPFYEQYFGPGTRLTVT.

Many counts were recorded for this clonotype. The chain employs TRBV20-1 and TRBJ2-1; D gene unclear. The germline CDR1 and CDR2 sequences are DFQATT and SNEGSKA (reference sequence). Trimming removed 1 base from V and 5 bases from J, with 15 bases in between. This CDR3 has 15 residues. The CDR3 DNA follows: TGCAGTGCTAGAGTCGAAGATCCCCGGGACAATGAGCAGTTCTTC. Translating it yields CSARVEDPRDNEQFF.

In this sample, this clonotype turned up a few times. This chain uses TRBV15 with TRBJ1-4; D is unclear. Germline V gene sequence: CDR1 LNHNV, CDR2 YYDKDF (reference sequence). Trimming removed 0 bases from V and 6 bases from J, with 5 bases in between. The CDR3 runs 13 residues. The CDR3 sequence: CATSRDGDEKLFF. CDR3 nucleotides: TGTGCCACCAGCAGAGATGGGGATGAAAAACTGTTTTTT.

This clonotype was seen repeatedly, ten times or more. The chain carries TRBV20-1 and TRBJ1-2; maybe TRBD1 (6 bases). Germline V gene data show CDR1 as DFQATT and CDR2 as SNEGSKA (reference sequence). V was cut by 3 bases and J by 6 bases, with 11 bases left in between. The CDR3 has 12 amino acids. The chain's CDR3 is CSARPQGHGYTF. DNA of the CDR3: TGCAGTGCTAGGCCACAGGGACATGGCTACACCTTC.

This clonotype was seen a few times. This chain links TRBV6-2 or TRBV6-3 with TRBJ2-3, with a tentative D call TRBD1 (6 bases). Germline lookup yields CDR1 MNHEY and CDR2 SVGEGT. V gave up 7 bases and J gave up 10 bases, with 21 bases separating them. The CDR3 extends over 14 amino acids. CDR3 sequence: CASTYRQELRPQYF. The CDR3, as DNA: TGTGCCAGCACCTACCGACAGGAACTACGGCCGCAGTATTTT.

The CDR3 loop is CASSLPSLGQGAGGANVLTF. As DNA, the CDR3 is TGTGCCAGCAGCTTACCCTCACTCGGACAGGGGGCAGGTGGGGCCAACGTCCTGACTTTC. This chain connects TRBV11-1 to TRBJ2-6; TRBD1 matches 11 bases. The ends lost 2 bases at V and 3 bases at J; junction bases unmatched: 12. The CDR3 has 20 residues. CDR1 is SGHAT and CDR2 is FQDESV in the germline V gene (reference sequence).

A single count supports this clonotype. The chain combines TRBV18 with TRBJ2-2; 8 bases are shared with TRBD1. Germline CDR1 is KGHSH and CDR2 is LQKENI. The CDR3 has 14 residues. J gave up 5 bases and V 8 bases, and 7 bases lay outside the gene matches. CDR3 sequence (DNA): TGTGCCAGCCCTGGACAGGGTCGAACCGGGGAGCTGTTTTTT. It yields the protein CASPGQGRTGELFF.

The CDR3 sequence: CASSPPGRSSPLHF. For the CDR3, the DNA is TGTGCCAGCAGCCCACCGGGACGGTCTTCACCCCTCCACTTT. The J gene is TRBJ1-6, the V gene TRBV3-1, with a tentative D call TRBD1 (5 bases). The germline V and J ends were trimmed by 4 bases and 9 bases, with 13 bases remaining between them. The CDR3 loop spans 14 amino acids. Per germline, CDR1 LGHDT and CDR2 YNNKEL (reference sequence).

This clonotype has more than one count but fewer than ten. The chain links TRBV30 to TRBJ2-7; 10 nucleotides line up with TRBD1. V lost 2 bases and J lost 1; bases outside the gene matches: 11. Germline V gene data show CDR1 as GTSNPN and CDR2 as SVGIG (reference sequence). This CDR3 spans 17 amino acids. This CDR3 is CAWSLYWTGGKSYEQYF. In DNA form, the CDR3 reads TGTGCCTGGAGTCTTTACTGGACAGGGGGAAAGTCCTACGAGCAGTACTTC.

This clonotype was recorded at least ten times. This chain uses TRBV2 with TRBJ1-5; D unclear. Germline CDR1 and CDR2: SNHLY and FYNNEI. V lost 6 bases, J lost 0 bases, and 12 bases lay in between. CDR3 length: 15 amino acids. CDR3 coding DNA: TGTGCCAGCAGCTTTCTGGAAAATAGCAATCAGCCCCAGCATTTT. This sequence encodes CASSFLENSNQPQHF.

In this sample, this clonotype turned up a few times. The chain recombines TRBV6-4 with TRBJ2-4; D is possibly TRBD1 (6 bases). The CDR3 length is 13 residues. Trimming stripped 2 bases from V and 9 bases from J, with 11 bases between. In germline, CDR1 is MRHNA, CDR2 SNTAGT. The DNA of the CDR3 is TGTGCCAGCAGTGACGCCGGCAGGGGCATTCAGTACTTC. As protein: CASSDAGRGIQYF.

The rearrangement uses TRBV28 and TRBJ2-1, with 7 bases aligning to TRBD2. In germline, CDR1 is MDHEN, CDR2 SYDVKM. The CDR3 consists of 13 residues. The J segment lost 8 bases and the V segment lost 5 bases, leaving 6 bases of the junction unmatched. CDR3 sequence (DNA): TGTGCCAGCAGTGCCCCGGGAGGCGATGAGCAGTTCTTC. Translating it yields CASSAPGGDEQFF. The whole variable domain, filled in from reference TRBV28 and TRBJ2-1, reads DVKVTQSSRYLVKRTGEKVFLECVQDMDHENMFWYRQDPGLGLRLIYFSYDVKMKEKGDIPEGYSVSREKKERFSLILESASTNQTSMYLCASSAPGGDEQFFGPGTRLTVL.

The V gene is TRBV11-2, the J gene TRBJ2-7, with 8 positions matching TRBD2. V dropped 5 bases and J dropped 3; count of bases not matched to a gene: 6. Per germline, CDR1 SGHAT and CDR2 FQNNGV. The CDR3 is 14 residues long. The CDR3 is CASSPGGVRYEQYF. As DNA, the CDR3 is TGTGCCAGCAGCCCGGGGGGGGTCCGCTACGAGCAGTACTTC.

This chain joins TRBV12-3 or TRBV12-4 and TRBJ1-2; 9 bases are a match to TRBD1. CDR3 length: 15 amino acids. V lost 5 bases to trimming and J lost 4 bases; unmatched junction nucleotides: 8. CDR3 in DNA: TGTGCCAGCAGTATCAGCCCGGGACAGGGCTATGGCTACACCTTC. Its translation: CASSISPGQGYGYTF.

This clonotype came up a few times. The chain joins TRBV5-1 to TRBJ2-7; D remains unclear. Trimming took off 4 bases at V and 4 bases at J, with 15 bases between the two ends. This CDR3 is built from 14 residues. Germline V gives CDR1 SGHRS, CDR2 YFSETQ. The DNA of the CDR3 is TGCGCCAGCAGCGCGCCGTGGGATCGTTACGAGCAGTACTTC. It encodes CASSAPWDRYEQYF. Looking up the rest from reference TRBV5-1 and TRBJ2-7 gives the full variable domain: KAGVTQTPRYLIKTRGQQVTLSCSPISGHRSVSWYQQTPGQGLQFLFEYFSETQRNKGNFPGRFSGRQFSNSRSEMNVSTLELGDSALYLCASSAPWDRYEQYFGPGTRLTVT.

This clonotype was found a few times. The chain recombines TRBV4-3 with TRBJ2-3; D is unclear. The germline V gene encodes CDR1 LGHNA and CDR2 YSLEER. CDR3 size: 16 residues. V lost 0 bases, J lost 1 base, and 11 bases lay in between. CDR3 sequence reads: CASSQDASAGTDTQYF. The CDR3 coding sequence is TGCGCCAGCAGCCAAGATGCCTCAGCAGGCACAGATACGCAGTATTTT.

There are many counts of this clonotype. The J gene is TRBJ1-1, the V gene TRBV12-3 or TRBV12-4; no clear D gene. CDR3 size: 13 residues. V was cut by 2 bases and J by 8 bases, with 12 bases left in between. Written as DNA, the CDR3 is TGTGCCAGCAGTTTATTGGCCGCAAACGAAGCTTTCTTT. This translates into CASSLLAANEAFF.

The genes are TRBV20-1 and TRBJ1-2; unclear D gene. Between the trimmed V and J ends, which lost 6 bases and 8 bases, there was a span of 13 bases. This CDR3 is 11 amino acids long. CDR1 and CDR2 (germline): DFQATT, SNEGSKA (reference sequence). The CDR3 nucleotides are TGCAGTGCCCCAGAAGGCAGAGGCTACACCTTC. Its translation: CSAPEGRGYTF.

Points on this clonotype: Because the CDR3 is missing its conserved closing phenylalanine or tryptophan, this is likely a read error. V and J are TRBV6-6 and TRBJ2-2; 7 nucleotides line up with TRBD1. Germline-derived CDR1 and CDR2 are MNHNY and SVGAGI (reference sequence). J gave up 1 base and V 11 bases, and 4 bases lay outside the gene matches. This CDR3 spans 13 amino acids. The CDR3 protein is CAAWTGNTGELFS. The CDR3 bases are TGTGCCGCTTGGACAGGGAACACCGGGGAGCTGTTTTCT.

In its sample, this clonotype was seen a few times. V and J are TRBV6-1 and TRBJ1-1; 9 bases map to TRBD1. This CDR3 is 16 amino acids long. V lost 8 bases to trimming and J lost 3 bases; unmatched junction nucleotides: 13. Germline CDR1 MNHNS, CDR2 SASEGT. The CDR3 DNA is TGTGCCAGCGTGGCATATCCGGGACAGGGATACACTGAAGCTTTCTTT. It specifies CASVAYPGQGYTEAFF.

Here the CDR3 DNA reads TGTGCCAGCAGCTTGGCCGGACTGGGCGATACGCAGTATTTT. Its protein is CASSLAGLGDTQYF. The chain recombines TRBV5-4 with TRBJ2-3; maybe TRBD2 (5 bases). From germline, CDR1 is SGHNT and CDR2 YYREEE (reference sequence). V was trimmed by 0 bases and J by 6 bases, leaving 11 bases between them. The CDR3 is made up of 14 amino acids.

There are a few counts of this clonotype. The CDR3: CASSYRGSGSYEQYF. CDR3 bases: TGTGCCAGCAGCTATCGGGGTAGCGGAAGCTACGAGCAGTACTTC. The chain combines TRBV7-2 with TRBJ2-7; a weak D match, TRBD2 (6 bases). The length of the CDR3 is 15 residues. The V end lost 4 bases, the J end lost 3 bases, and 16 bases lay between the germline ends. Germline CDR1 and CDR2: SGHTA and FQGNSA.